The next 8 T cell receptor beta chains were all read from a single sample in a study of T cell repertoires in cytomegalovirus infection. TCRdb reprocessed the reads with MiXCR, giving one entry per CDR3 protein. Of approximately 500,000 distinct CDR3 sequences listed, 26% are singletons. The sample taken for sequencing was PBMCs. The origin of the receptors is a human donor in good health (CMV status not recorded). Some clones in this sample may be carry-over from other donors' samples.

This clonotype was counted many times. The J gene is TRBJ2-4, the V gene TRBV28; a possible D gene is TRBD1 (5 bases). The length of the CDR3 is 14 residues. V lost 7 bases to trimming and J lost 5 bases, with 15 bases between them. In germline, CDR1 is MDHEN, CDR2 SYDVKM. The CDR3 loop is CASTLAGAENIQYF. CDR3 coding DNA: TGTGCCAGCACGCTGGCTGGGGCCGAAAACATTCAGTACTTC.

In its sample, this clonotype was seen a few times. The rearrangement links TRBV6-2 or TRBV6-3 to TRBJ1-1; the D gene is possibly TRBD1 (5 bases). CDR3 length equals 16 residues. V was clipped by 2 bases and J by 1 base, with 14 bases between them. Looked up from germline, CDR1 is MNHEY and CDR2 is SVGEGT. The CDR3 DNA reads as TGTGCCAGCAGTTACGGCGGGGCCCGGTCGAACACTGAAGCTTTCTTT. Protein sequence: CASSYGGARSNTEAFF.

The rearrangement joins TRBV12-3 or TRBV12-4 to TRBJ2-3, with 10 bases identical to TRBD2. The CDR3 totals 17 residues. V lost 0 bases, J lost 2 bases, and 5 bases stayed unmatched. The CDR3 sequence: CASSLAMTSGSTDTQYF. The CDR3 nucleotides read TGTGCCAGCAGTTTAGCTATGACTAGCGGGTCCACAGATACGCAGTATTTT.

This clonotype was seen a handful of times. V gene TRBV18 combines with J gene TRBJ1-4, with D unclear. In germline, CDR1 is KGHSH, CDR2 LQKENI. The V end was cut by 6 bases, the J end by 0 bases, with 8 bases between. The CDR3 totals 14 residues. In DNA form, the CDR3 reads TGTGCCAGCTCTCAACGTGCAACTAATGAAAAACTGTTTTTT. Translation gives CASSQRATNEKLFF.

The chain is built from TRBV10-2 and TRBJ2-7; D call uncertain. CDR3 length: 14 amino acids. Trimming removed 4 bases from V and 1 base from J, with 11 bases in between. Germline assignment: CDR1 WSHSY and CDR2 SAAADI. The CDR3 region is CASSAPSRSYEQYF. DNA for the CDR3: TGCGCCAGCAGTGCGCCCTCGAGGTCCTACGAGCAGTACTTC.

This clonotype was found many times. For the CDR3, the DNA is TGTGCCAGCAGCCTCTCGGGAACTTCGAGAAACATTCAGTACTTC. Amino acids: CASSLSGTSRNIQYF. This chain uses TRBV7-2 with TRBJ2-4, with a weak D call TRBD2 (5 bases). Trimming shortened V by 5 bases and J by 6 bases, and 17 bases separated the two germline ends. Per germline, CDR1 SGHTA and CDR2 FQGNSA. This CDR3 is 15 amino acids long.

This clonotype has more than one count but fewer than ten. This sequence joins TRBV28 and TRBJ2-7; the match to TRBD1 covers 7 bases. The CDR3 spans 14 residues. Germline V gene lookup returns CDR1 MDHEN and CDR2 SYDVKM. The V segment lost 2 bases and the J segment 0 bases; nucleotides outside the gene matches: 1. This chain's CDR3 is CASSLGTDSYEQYV. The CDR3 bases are TGTGCCAGCAGTTTAGGGACAGACTCCTACGAGCAGTACGTC.

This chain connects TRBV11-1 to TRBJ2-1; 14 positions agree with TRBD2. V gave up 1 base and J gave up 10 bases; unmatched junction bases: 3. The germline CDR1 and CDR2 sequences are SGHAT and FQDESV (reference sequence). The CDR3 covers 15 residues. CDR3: CASSLEGTSGREQFF. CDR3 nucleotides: TGTGCCAGCAGCTTAGAAGGGACTAGCGGGAGAGAGCAGTTCTTC. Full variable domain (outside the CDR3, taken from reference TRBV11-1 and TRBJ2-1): EAEVAQSPRYKITEKSQAVAFWCDPISGHATLYWYRQILGQGPELLVQFQDESVVDDSQLPKDRFSAERLKGVDSTLKIQPAELGDSAMYLCASSLEGTSGREQFFGPGTRLTVL.